This TCR beta chain was sequenced in a study of cytomegalovirus exposure and HLA in healthy donors. As concerns this clone: Its specificity is not known.

PCR primers comprised 60 Vbeta and 13 Jbeta primers. The method was immunoSEQ multiplex PCR; TCRdb's version includes in-frame clones alone and lacks a portion of them. The sample data list some 200,000 clones. With 2 bases clipped from V and 4 bases from J, the junction kept 9 bases outside the gene matches. This CDR3 has 16 amino acids. Germline lookup yields CDR1 MGHRA and CDR2 YSYEKL. Points from the study as a whole: In all likelihood, a cluster of highly shared sequence variants was a sequencing artifact. Whilst most TCR sequences proved rare, a subset of public TCRs occurred across many donors. A later analysis found TCR association rates differed by HLA locus, highest for DRB1 and lowest for HLA-C.

Sequencing input: PBMCs. This clonotype originated in a man under 40 in good health and CMV-seronegative. The chain combines TRBV4-1 with TRBJ1-2, with 8 bases identical to TRBD1. The CDR3 sequence is CASSQNRQGAGYGYTF. CDR3 nucleotide sequence: TGCGCCAGCAGCCAAAATCGGCAGGGGGCCGGCTATGGCTACACCTTC.